This T cell receptor beta chain was identified in a study of T cells after yellow fever vaccination. Points from the study as a whole: Post-booster repertoires again held most primary-vaccination clones (roughly 96% CD4, about 90% CD8). Weaker, the secondary response had a peak occurring faster, on day 5 versus 15. FACS-sorted repertoires could harbor abundant contaminating bulk-population clonotypes.

The sample holds many counts of this clonotype. Its antigen is not known. Trimming pared 0 bases from V and 2 bases from J, leaving 8 bases between. The CDR3 covers 13 residues. CDR1 is DFQATT, CDR2 SNEGSKA, per germline (reference sequence). Researchers made TCR cDNA using 5'RACE template switching, and this step added a universal primer site and UMIs. TCRdb processed the 5' RACE reads anew with MiXCR; each CDR3 protein has one entry. The table records hundreds of thousands of distinct CDR3 sequences, roughly 14% of them present only once. The specimen was PBMCs, collected on the day of the yellow fever booster vaccination. The sequence was obtained from a young man who received the YFV17D yellow fever vaccine. The chain links TRBV20-1 to TRBJ2-7; D is undetermined. This chain's CDR3 is CSARDSRAYEQYF. CDR3 nucleotide sequence: TGCAGTGCTAGAGATTCCCGGGCCTACGAGCAGTACTTC.